The rows below give T cell receptor beta chains drawn from one sample of a study of T cell responses to AZD1222 COVID-19 vaccine. The method was immunoSEQ multiplex PCR; TCRdb's version includes in-frame clones alone and lacks a portion of them. The table has roughly 180,000 clones, about 87% seen once; the top ten hold 2.5% to 3%. The sample was peripheral blood, taken on day 0 of MenACWY control vaccination. The receptors come from an adult in good health. CDR3s include the opening cysteine and the closing phenylalanine or tryptophan. A D gene is named only where the DNA matches it firmly. Clone size, where shown, is once, few, many, or a class for clones that have expanded.

v_call	d_call	clone_size	j_call	cdr3_aa	cdr3_nt
TRBV12-3/TRBV12-4	TRBD1	.	TRBJ1-6	CASSLGQVSPLHF	TGTGCCAGCAGTCTCGGACAGGTCTCACCCCTCCACTTT
TRBV4-3	TRBD2	.	TRBJ2-1	CASSQDGLAHNEQFF	TGCGCCAGCAGCCAAGACGGACTAGCGCACAATGAGCAGTTCTTC
TRBV5-8	.	.	TRBJ1-5	CASSWTVQPQHF	TGTGCCAGCAGCTGGACAGTTCAGCCCCAGCATTTT
TRBV3-1/TRBV3-2	.	.	TRBJ1-3	CASSLQGQDYTIYF	TGTGCCAGCAGCCTGCAGGGTCAGGACTACACCATATATTTT
TRBV5-1	.	.	TRBJ1-5	CASSLAERYSNQPQHF	TGCGCCAGCAGCTTGGCCGAGAGATATAGCAATCAGCCCCAGCATTTT
TRBV7-9	.	.	TRBJ1-1	CASSLNSAGDEAFF	TGTGCCAGCAGCTTAAACAGTGCCGGGGATGAAGCTTTCTTT
TRBV12-3/TRBV12-4	.	once	TRBJ2-7	CASSFTGYEQYF	TGTGCCAGCAGTTTCACGGGATACGAGCAGTACTTC
TRBV7-3	TRBD2	once	TRBJ2-1	CASSPTTSGGNNEQFF	TGTGCCAGCAGCCCTACGACTAGCGGGGGGAACAATGAGCAGTTCTTC
TRBV6-2/TRBV6-3	.	.	TRBJ2-5	CASSYVRKRETQYF	TGTGCCAGCAGTTACGTTCGGAAGCGGGAGACCCAGTACTTC
TRBV2	.	.	TRBJ1-2	CASSARGARDGYTF	TGTGCCAGCAGCGCTAGGGGGGCTCGGGATGGCTACACCTTC